Shown below are 7 T cell receptor beta chains from a single sample sequenced in a study of T cells in Graves' hyperthyroidism and ophthalmopathy. The TCR beta CDR3 regions underwent amplification using RNA transcripts as the source. Using the HTBI primer set, a first-round RT-PCR was run on the TCR CDR3. TCRdb passed the multiplex PCR reads through MiXCR, listing each CDR3 protein once. The table shows about 150,000 distinct CDR3 sequences, with around 20% occurring only once. Sequencing was done on a sample of blood. The receptor source for this set is a woman in her forties or fifties with Graves' hyperthyroidism that later progressed to Graves' ophthalmopathy.

This clonotype was observed at least ten times. This chain links TRBV12-3 or TRBV12-4 with TRBJ2-5; TRBD2 aligns across 11 bases. CDR3 length equals 17 residues. Unmatched junction bases numbered 6, after V lost 3 bases and J lost 0 bases. The CDR3 here is CASSFGAGLADQETQYF. Here the CDR3 DNA reads TGTGCCAGCAGTTTTGGGGCGGGACTAGCGGACCAAGAGACCCAGTACTTC.

The rearrangement links TRBV2 to TRBJ1-2, with 7 positions matching TRBD1. J gave up 8 bases and V 6 bases, and 9 bases lay outside the gene matches. Germline V gene data show CDR1 as SNHLY and CDR2 as FYNNEI. This CDR3 comprises 13 residues. CDR3 DNA sequence: TGTGCCAGCAGGGCCGACAGGGTTTACGGCTACACCTTC. Protein: CASRADRVYGYTF.

This clonotype was seen a single time. Just one base apart from a much larger clone, this may be a read error. The chain carries TRBV18 and TRBJ2-7, with D uncertain. Germline assignment: CDR1 KGHSH and CDR2 LQKENI. This CDR3 region has 15 residues. Here the CDR3 reads CTSSSSEALGDEQYF. The CDR3, as DNA: TGTACCAGCTCATCCTCTGAGGCCCTAGGAGACGAGCAGTACTTC.

The CDR3 coding sequence is TGTGCCAGCAGCAATGATCAGGGATGGTCGGGAAACACCATATATTTT. It yields the protein CASSNDQGWSGNTIYF. The chain joins TRBV28 to TRBJ1-3; TRBD1 is a possible D gene (5 bases). CDR1 is MDHEN and CDR2 is SYDVKM in the germline V gene. The length of the CDR3 is 16 residues. V shed 6 bases and J shed 4 bases, with 19 bases lying between them.

This clonotype has ten or more counts. The gene calls are TRBV12-3 or TRBV12-4 and TRBJ2-3; a possible D gene is TRBD2 (6 bases). Trimming pared 7 bases from V and 0 bases from J, leaving 14 bases between. The CDR3 is made up of 15 amino acids. CDR3: CASTERVTSTDTQYF. CDR3 sequence (DNA): TGTGCCAGCACCGAGCGGGTAACGAGCACAGATACGCAGTATTTT.

In its sample, this clonotype was seen many times. V gene TRBV5-1 combines with J gene TRBJ2-3; D unresolved. CDR3 length: 14 residues. Germline-derived CDR1 and CDR2 are SGHRS and YFSETQ. V was trimmed by 1 base and J by 1 base, leaving 7 bases between them. The CDR3 loop is CASSLLWGTDTQYF. The CDR3 nucleotides read TGCGCCAGCAGCTTGTTGTGGGGCACAGATACGCAGTATTTT.

Only a few counts were recorded for this clonotype. A much bigger clone sits one base away, suggesting this may be a read error. The V call is TRBV3-1, the J call TRBJ2-7; 10 nucleotides agree with TRBD1. Germline V gene sequence: CDR1 LGHDT, CDR2 YNNKEL (reference sequence). The CDR3 has 14 amino acids. Trimming removed 3 bases from V and 8 bases from J; junction bases left unmatched: 7. Here the CDR3 DNA reads TGTGCCAGCAGCCACAGACAGGGGGCGGGTAAGCAGTACTTC. This codes for CASSHRQGAGKQYF.